The 5 T cell receptor beta chains listed next were all sequenced from one sample in a study of T-cell reconstitution after alpha-beta-depleted transplantation in children. TCRbeta library construction was performed incorporating unique molecular identifiers. TCRdb re-called the PCR reads through MiXCR, storing one row per CDR3 protein. The sample contains approximately 500,000 distinct CDR3 sequences, 10% to 13% of which appear only once. Sequences were derived from PBMCs, sampled before TCRalphabeta/CD19-depleted stem cell transplant. These receptors all stem from a child younger than 10 with inherited bone marrow failure, due to receive a stem cell transplant.

This clonotype was observed at least ten times. The chain links TRBV27 to TRBJ1-6; D gene uncertain. V lost 4 bases and J lost 4, with 8 bases in between. The CDR3 is made up of 14 amino acids. CDR1 is MNHEY, CDR2 SMNVEV, per germline (reference sequence). The CDR3 bases are TGTGCCAGCAGTTACGTGGGTTATAATTCACCCCTCCACTTT. Translating it yields CASSYVGYNSPLHF.

J is TRBJ2-7 and V is TRBV7-8; D remains unclear. Germline CDR1 reads SGHVS; CDR2 reads FQNEAQ. This CDR3 contains 14 residues. The V end was cut by 5 bases, the J end by 4 bases, with 15 bases between. The CDR3 nucleotides are TGTGCCAGCAGCCTCCCGGGCGCGGTATACGAGCAGTACTTC. Translating gives CASSLPGAVYEQYF.

The V call is TRBV9, the J call TRBJ2-1, with 8 bases fitting TRBD2. The length of the CDR3 is 15 residues. V gave up 0 bases and J gave up 9 bases; unmatched junction bases: 8. CDR1 is SGDLS, CDR2 YYNGEE, per germline. CDR3 in amino acids: CASSVAEREFGEQFF. CDR3 DNA sequence: TGTGCCAGCAGCGTAGCTGAGCGGGAGTTTGGTGAGCAGTTCTTC.

Many counts were recorded for this clonotype. The chain employs TRBV20-1 and TRBJ2-2, with 8 bases fitting TRBD1. The CDR3 extends over 15 amino acids. Looked up from germline, CDR1 is DFQATT and CDR2 is SNEGSKA (reference sequence). J lost 5 bases, V lost 2 bases, and 7 bases had no gene match. The CDR3 protein is CSARSQGAGTGELFF. The CDR3 coding sequence is TGCAGTGCTAGAAGCCAGGGGGCGGGGACCGGGGAGCTGTTTTTT.

This clonotype came up a few times. This chain links TRBV20-1 with TRBJ1-5, with D tentatively TRBD1 (5 bases). The V gene lost 6 bases and the J gene lost 3 bases, with 15 bases spanning the gap. This CDR3 has 14 amino acids. Germline values: CDR1 DFQATT, CDR2 SNEGSKA (reference sequence). CDR3 loop: CSADGDSSNQPQHF. CDR3 in DNA: TGCAGTGCCGATGGAGACAGTTCCAATCAGCCCCAGCATTTT.